This TCR beta chain was sequenced in a study of blood T cell repertoires in COVID-19. Study summary: Nucleic acid was either cDNA or gDNA, and it came from T cells, B-cell-depleted T cells, or PBMCs.

The length of the CDR3 is 13 residues. The germline CDR1 and CDR2 sequences are ENHRY and SYGVKD. The V and J ends lost 8 bases and 8 bases, in that order; junction bases with no gene match: 7. The Seattle patients joined while their infection was active and were tracked longitudinally afterward. As processed by the authors: Reference gene primer amplification gave estimated nucleated cell counts. The repertoire was sequenced with immunoSEQ multiplex PCR; TCRdb's copy has only in-frame clones and lacks some. V and J calls and clone size come straight from that table; D and trimming were deduced from the DNA. The sample holds 440,000 or so clones, around 91% seen once.

The source of this sequence is a middle-aged woman with COVID-19, enrolled during active disease. The rearrangement links TRBV10-3 to TRBJ1-2, with 11 bases fitting TRBD1. The sample comprised peripheral blood. The CDR3 protein is CAIWGQGVGGYTF. The CDR3, as DNA: TGTGCCATCTGGGGACAGGGGGTAGGAGGCTACACCTTC.